This TCR beta chain derives from a study of T-cell reconstitution after alpha-beta-depleted transplantation in children. Molecular barcoding with unique molecular identifiers was used for the TCRbeta library. TCRdb passed the PCR reads through MiXCR, listing each CDR3 protein once. The table has about a million distinct CDR3 sequences, about 30% seen once. The CDR3 is 14 amino acids. J lost 2 bases, V lost 6 bases, and 7 bases had no gene match. The origin of this receptor is a boy under three years old who had a stem cell transplant for SCID, so the T cells may come from the graft donor. This chain uses TRBV12-3 or TRBV12-4 with TRBJ2-7; TRBD1 agrees at 7 bases. Sequenced here: PBMCs, mostly from graft donor cells, sampled 360 days after TCRalphabeta/CD19-depleted stem cell transplant. The CDR3 DNA is TGTGCCAGCAGCCCCGGGACAGTCCCCTACGAGCAGTACTTC. Its protein is CASSPGTVPYEQYF.